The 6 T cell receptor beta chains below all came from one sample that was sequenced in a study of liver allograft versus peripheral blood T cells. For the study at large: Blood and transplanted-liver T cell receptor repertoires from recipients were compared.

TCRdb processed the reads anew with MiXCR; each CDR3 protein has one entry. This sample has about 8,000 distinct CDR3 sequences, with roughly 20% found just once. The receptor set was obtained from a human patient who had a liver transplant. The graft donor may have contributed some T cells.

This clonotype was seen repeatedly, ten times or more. The CDR3 sequence: CASSPLKWDGNNSPLHF. DNA of the CDR3: TGTGCCAGCTCACCCCTCAAATGGGACGGGAATAATTCACCCCTCCACTTT. V and J are TRBV18 and TRBJ1-6; a weak D match, TRBD1 (5 bases). The germline CDR1 and CDR2 sequences are KGHSH and LQKENI. This CDR3 comprises 17 residues. V gave up 3 bases and J gave up 5 bases, with 17 bases separating them. Filled out from reference TRBV18 and TRBJ1-6, the complete variable domain reads NAGVMQNPRHLVRRRGQEARLRCSPMKGHSHVYWYRQLPEEGLKFMVYLQKENIIDESGMPKERFSAEFPKEGPSILRIQQVVRGDSAAYFCASSPLKWDGNNSPLHFGNGTRLTVT.

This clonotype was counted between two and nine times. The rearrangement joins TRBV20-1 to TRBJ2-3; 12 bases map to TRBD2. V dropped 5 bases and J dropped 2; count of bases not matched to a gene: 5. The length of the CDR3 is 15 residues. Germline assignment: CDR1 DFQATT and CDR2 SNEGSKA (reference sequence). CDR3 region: CSASRLAGATDTQYF. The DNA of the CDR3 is TGCAGTGCTTCCCGACTAGCGGGGGCCACAGATACGCAGTATTTT.

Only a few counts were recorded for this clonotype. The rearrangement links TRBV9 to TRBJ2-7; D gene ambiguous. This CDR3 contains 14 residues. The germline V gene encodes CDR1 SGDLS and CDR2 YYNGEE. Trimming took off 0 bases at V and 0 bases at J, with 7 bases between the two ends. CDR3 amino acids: CASSVGAPSYEQYF. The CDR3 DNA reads TGTGCCAGCAGCGTAGGGGCCCCCTCCTACGAGCAGTACTTC.

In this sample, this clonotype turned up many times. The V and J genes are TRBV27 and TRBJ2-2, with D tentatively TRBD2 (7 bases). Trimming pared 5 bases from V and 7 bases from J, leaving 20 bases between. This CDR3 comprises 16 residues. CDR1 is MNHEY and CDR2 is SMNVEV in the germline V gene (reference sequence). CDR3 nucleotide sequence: TGTGCCAGCAGTCGGGGGGCAACCTTACTAAGCGGGGAGCTGTTTTTT. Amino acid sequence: CASSRGATLLSGELFF.

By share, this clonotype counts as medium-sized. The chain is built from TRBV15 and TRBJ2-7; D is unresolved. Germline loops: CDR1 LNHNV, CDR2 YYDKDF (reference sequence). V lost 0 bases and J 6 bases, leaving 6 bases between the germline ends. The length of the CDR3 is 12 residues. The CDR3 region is CATSRDVSEQYF. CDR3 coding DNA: TGTGCCACCAGCAGAGATGTGAGCGAGCAGTACTTC.

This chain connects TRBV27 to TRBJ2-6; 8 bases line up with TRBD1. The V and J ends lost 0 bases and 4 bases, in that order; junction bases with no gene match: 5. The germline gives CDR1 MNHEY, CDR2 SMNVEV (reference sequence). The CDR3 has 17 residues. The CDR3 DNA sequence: TGTGCCAGCAGTTTATCGCTCGGGACAGGCGGGGCCAACGTCCTGACTTTC. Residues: CASSLSLGTGGANVLTF. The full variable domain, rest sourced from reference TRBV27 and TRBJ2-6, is EAQVTQNPRYLITVTGKKLTVTCSQNMNHEYMSWYRQDPGLGLRQIYYSMNVEVTDKGDVPEGYKVSRKEKRNFPLILESPSPNQTSLYFCASSLSLGTGGANVLTFGAGSRLTVL.